Listed below are T cell receptor beta chains from one sample, sequenced in a study of CD8 T cells in ankylosing spondylitis. MiXCR was run by TCRdb on the 5' RACE reads, yielding one entry per CDR3 protein. This table has about 540,000 distinct CDR3 sequences, approximately 12% appearing once. Input material: blood, either unsorted or a sorted T cell fraction (not recorded which). These receptors originate from a male donor with ankylosing spondylitis. Each CDR3 is given with its conserved first and last residue. A D gene is named only where the DNA matches it firmly. Expanded clones get a size class; other rows say once, few or many, or leave the size out.

>TRBD1|.|TRBV29-1|TRBJ2-7
CSAGTGGPYEQYF
TGCAGCGCCGGGACAGGGGGTCCGTACGAGCAGTACTTC
>.|few|TRBV5-1|TRBJ2-7
CASSLDEYEQYF
TGCGCCAGCAGCTTGGATGAGTACGAGCAGTACTTC
>.|.|TRBV6-1|TRBJ2-3
CATRWGRQGTDTQYF
TGTGCCACCAGGTGGGGGAGACAGGGCACAGATACGCAGTATTTT
>.|.|TRBV20-1|TRBJ2-6
CSARGSWTEFSGANVLTF
TGCAGTGCTAGAGGTTCCTGGACAGAGTTCTCTGGGGCCAACGTCCTGACTTTC
>TRBD2|few|TRBV29-1|TRBJ2-1
CSVEWGTSGRRPYNEQFF
TGCAGCGTTGAATGGGGGACTAGCGGGAGGCGCCCCTACAATGAGCAGTTCTTC
>TRBD1|few|TRBV7-2|TRBJ2-1
CASSPAGGHNEQFF
TGTGCCAGCAGCCCCGCAGGGGGCCACAATGAGCAGTTCTTC
>.|.|TRBV21-1|TRBJ2-1
CASSKESGRAYNEQFF
TGTGCCAGCAGCAAAGAATCGGGGCGAGCTTACAATGAGCAGTTCTTC
>TRBD2|.|TRBV7-6|TRBJ2-7
CASSLRGRGTSGVQYF
TGTGCCAGCAGCTTACGGGGGAGAGGGACTAGCGGTGTACAGTACTTC
>TRBD2|few|TRBV20-1|TRBJ2-1
CSARDGTAGRLIEQFF
TGCAGTGCTAGAGATGGTACAGCGGGGAGGCTAATCGAGCAGTTCTTC
>TRBD2|few|TRBV11-2|TRBJ2-1
CASSSTLAGERNEQFF
TGTGCCAGCAGCTCTACACTAGCGGGAGAGCGCAATGAGCAGTTCTTC
>TRBD1|few|TRBV20-1|TRBJ2-5
CSSGQGETQYF
TGCAGTTCCGGACAGGGTGAGACCCAGTACTTC
>TRBD2|.|TRBV12-3/TRBV12-4|TRBJ2-2
CASSREGWTSNIAGELFF
TGTGCCAGCAGTCGGGAAGGATGGACTAGTAATATCGCCGGGGAGCTGTTTTTT
>.|few|TRBV15|TRBJ2-7
CATSRDVGREQYF
TGTGCCACCAGCAGAGATGTGGGGCGGGAGCAGTACTTC
>TRBD2|.|TRBV6-1|TRBJ2-1
CASTDGTSGSREQFF
TGTGCCAGCACCGACGGGACTAGCGGGAGTCGTGAGCAGTTCTTC
>.|.|TRBV18|TRBJ1-5
CASSPDSGGRQPQHF
TGTGCCAGCTCACCAGACAGCGGGGGTAGGCAGCCCCAGCATTTT
>.|.|TRBV30|TRBJ2-1
CAWSHGTTEQFF
TGTGCCTGGAGTCACGGGACCACCGAGCAGTTCTTC
>.|few|TRBV12-3/TRBV12-4|TRBJ1-1
CASTTPGTEAFF
TGTGCCAGCACCACCCCGGGGACTGAAGCTTTCTTT
>.|.|TRBV20-1|TRBJ1-5
CSARGDRQRQPQHF
TGCAGTGCTAGAGGCGACAGGCAGCGTCAGCCCCAGCATTTT
>.|few|TRBV6-6|TRBJ2-5
CATIGVGETQYF
TGTGCCACAATTGGGGTGGGGGAGACCCAGTACTTC
>TRBD2|few|TRBV6-2/TRBV6-3|TRBJ2-3
CASFYEAGDWTDTQYF
TGTGCCAGCTTTTACGAAGCGGGAGATTGGACAGATACGCAGTATTTT
>.|.|TRBV2|TRBJ2-5
CASSARGREGPGETQYF
TGTGCCAGCAGCGCCAGGGGGCGGGAGGGCCCGGGAGAGACCCAGTACTTC
>.|few|TRBV5-6|TRBJ2-1
CASSHSDHYNEQFF
TGTGCCAGCAGCCATAGCGACCATTACAATGAGCAGTTCTTC
>TRBD2|few|TRBV4-2|TRBJ2-2
CASSRDRDYYTGELFF
TGTGCCAGCAGCCGCGACCGGGACTACTACACCGGGGAGCTGTTTTTT
>TRBD2|few|TRBV20-1|TRBJ2-3
CSASGTDGGRGDTQYF
TGCAGTGCTAGCGGGACGGACGGAGGGAGGGGAGATACGCAGTATTTT
>.|few|TRBV10-3|TRBJ2-2
CAISDPNTGELFF
TGTGCCATCAGTGACCCAAACACCGGGGAGCTGTTTTTT
>TRBD2|many|TRBV6-2/TRBV6-3|TRBJ2-2
CASSRTSGNTGELFF
TGTGCCAGCAGTCGGACTAGCGGAAACACCGGGGAGCTGTTTTTT
>TRBD2|few|TRBV12-3/TRBV12-4|TRBJ2-3
CASRHLGGREGTDTQYF
TGTGCCAGCAGACACCTAGGTGGGCGGGAGGGCACAGATACGCAGTATTTT
>TRBD2|few|TRBV7-9|TRBJ2-3
CASSPGGEVDTQYF
TGTGCCAGCAGCCCGGGGGGGGAAGTGGATACGCAGTATTTT
>TRBD2|few|TRBV20-1|TRBJ2-3
CSARLELGLAGGLVSGDTQYF
TGCAGTGCTAGACTAGAGTTAGGACTAGCGGGAGGTCTTGTTTCAGGGGATACGCAGTATTTT
>TRBD2|once|TRBV24-1|TRBJ2-2
CATSDPSGISDGELFF
TGTGCCACCAGTGACCCTAGCGGGATTTCGGACGGGGAGCTGTTTTTT
>TRBD2|few|TRBV13|TRBJ2-1
CASSPPGGTSGNEQFF
TGTGCCAGCAGCCCCCCGGGGGGGACTAGCGGCAATGAGCAGTTCTTC
>.|once|TRBV5-6|TRBJ1-1
CASSLLDANTEAFF
TGTGCCAGCAGCCTGCTGGACGCGAACACTGAAGCTTTCTTT
>.|.|TRBV20-1|TRBJ1-1
CSASLVGTPEAFF
TGCAGTGCTAGTCTGGTGGGGACTCCTGAAGCTTTCTTT
>.|many|TRBV7-6|TRBJ2-2
CASSHTGELFF
TGTGCCAGCAGCCACACCGGGGAGCTGTTTTTT
>.|many|TRBV12-3/TRBV12-4|TRBJ2-5
CASSRTDQETQYF
TGTGCCAGCAGCCGGACGGACCAAGAGACCCAGTACTTC
>TRBD2|.|TRBV6-1|TRBJ2-1
CASRPWTSKDYNEQFF
TGTGCCAGCAGACCCTGGACTAGCAAGGACTACAATGAGCAGTTCTTC
>.|.|TRBV10-1|TRBJ1-2
CASSEDRHRNYGYTF
TGCGCCAGCAGTGAAGACCGCCACCGTAACTATGGCTACACCTTC
>.|few|TRBV5-1|TRBJ2-5
CASKEGVQETQYF
TGCGCCAGCAAGGAAGGGGTCCAAGAGACCCAGTACTTC
>TRBD2|.|TRBV6-5|TRBJ2-3
CASSYRSPTSSGTDTQYF
TGTGCCAGCAGTTACCGATCACCGACTAGCTCTGGCACAGATACGCAGTATTTT
>TRBD2|few|TRBV10-3|TRBJ2-1
CAIRKAGEDYNEQFF
TGTGCCATCAGGAAGGCGGGGGAAGATTACAATGAGCAGTTCTTC
>TRBD1|.|TRBV20-1|TRBJ1-2
CSASRRTGAYGGYTF
TGCAGTGCTAGCAGAAGAACAGGGGCCTATGGTGGCTACACCTTC
>.|once|TRBV3-1|TRBJ2-1
CASSQDTVPYNEQFF
TGTGCCAGCAGCCAAGATACGGTTCCCTACAATGAGCAGTTCTTC
>TRBD2|few|TRBV7-8|TRBJ2-7
CASSLATGGELSYEQYF
TGTGCCAGCAGCTTAGCGACTGGGGGGGAGCTCTCCTACGAGCAGTACTTC
>TRBD1|.|TRBV20-1|TRBJ1-2
CSARGDRDMYGYTF
TGCAGTGCTAGGGGGGACAGGGATATGTATGGCTACACCTTC
>.|.|TRBV15|TRBJ1-2
CATSRDVVKFGYTF
TGTGCCACCAGCAGAGATGTTGTTAAATTTGGCTACACCTTC
>.|many|TRBV12-3/TRBV12-4|TRBJ1-2
CASSLAGSNYGYTF
TGTGCCAGCAGTTTAGCAGGGTCTAACTATGGCTACACCTTC
>.|.|TRBV11-2|TRBJ2-3
CASSTAGGPLDTQYF
TGTGCCAGCAGCACCGCCGGGGGGCCTTTAGATACGCAGTATTTT
>.|few|TRBV2|TRBJ2-5
CASRDTFLQETQYF
TGTGCCAGCAGGGACACCTTCCTCCAAGAGACCCAGTACTTC
>.|.|TRBV12-3/TRBV12-4|TRBJ2-1
CASSTGVGGSSYNEQFF
TGTGCCAGCAGTACCGGAGTGGGGGGCAGCTCCTACAATGAGCAGTTCTTC
>TRBD2|few|TRBV7-9|TRBJ2-1
CASSPEGTSVKAQFF
TGTGCCAGCAGCCCCGAAGGGACTAGCGTAAAAGCTCAGTTCTTC
>.|few|TRBV10-3|TRBJ2-4
CAISESTPTTGLRNIQYF
TGTGCCATCAGTGAGTCGACACCGACCACGGGACTCCGAAACATTCAGTACTTC
>.|.|TRBV20-1|TRBJ2-7
CSAGGAGDYEQYF
TGCAGTGCTGGGGGGGCTGGGGACTACGAGCAGTACTTC
>TRBD2|.|TRBV11-2|TRBJ2-7
CASSGLAGRSYEQYF
TGTGCCAGCAGCGGATTAGCGGGACGCTCCTACGAGCAGTACTTC
>TRBD1|.|TRBV6-1|TRBJ2-2
CASKGGGGELFF
TGTGCCAGCAAAGGGGGCGGCGGGGAGCTGTTTTTT
>TRBD2|many|TRBV7-2|TRBJ2-2
CASSLLAANTGELFF
TGTGCCAGCAGCCTACTAGCGGCGAACACCGGGGAGCTGTTTTTT